This T cell receptor beta chain was documented in a study of cytomegalovirus exposure and HLA in healthy donors. J lost 0 bases, V lost 1 base, and 7 bases had no gene match. The CDR3 loop spans 17 amino acids. CDR1 and CDR2 (germline): MDHEN, SYDVKM. Study results and limitations: In a later analysis, TCR beta V- and J-gene trimming showed a link to a missense DCLRE1C variant. According to an earlier analysis, most TCR beta V segments yielded productive rearrangements about 87% or about 30% of the time.

Amplification used 60 Vbeta primers and 13 Jbeta primers. The table came from immunoSEQ multiplex PCR; TCRdb's copy has only in-frame clones and leaves some out. The sample records around 150,000 clones, about 72% being singletons. Remarks on this clone: What it recognizes is unknown.

The receptor's source is a male donor in good health and CMV-seronegative. The chain employs TRBV28 and TRBJ2-7; 9 bases match TRBD2. The sequenced sample consisted of PBMCs. The CDR3 protein is CASSLFSASGTSYEQYF. The CDR3 DNA is TGTGCCAGCAGTTTATTTTCCGCTAGCGGGACCTCCTACGAGCAGTACTTC.